This TCR beta chain was identified in a study of OX40 agonist ivuxolimab in advanced cancers. Overall study: Eligibility admitted prior anti-PD-1, anti-PD-L1 or anti-CTLA-4 therapy; 40% had some. In three patients, partial responses were observed, one with hepatocellular carcinoma and two with cutaneous melanoma.

As concerns this clone: The antigen is unknown.

Patients were excluded for autoimmune disease history or systemic immunosuppression. The CDR3 is 15 residues long. Germline-derived CDR1 and CDR2 are SGDLS and YYNGEE. The V end was cut by 0 bases, the J end by 1 base, with 10 bases between. Generated by immunoSEQ multiplex PCR, the TCRdb table keeps only in-frame clones and is missing some. The data show more than 75,000 clones, roughly nine tenths seen once. Whole-study results and caveats: The study observed clonal expansion of CD4+ and CD8+ blood T cells by week 6 at 0.1 to 3.0 mg/kg.

The sequence was obtained from an adult with an advanced solid tumor such as melanoma, head and neck, liver or kidney cancer. J is TRBJ1-1 and V is TRBV9; D gene ambiguous. Sequencing was performed on CD4+ or CD8+ T cells sorted from blood, taken in a trial of the OX40 agonist ivuxolimab. The CDR3 coding sequence is TGTGCCAGCAGCGTAGAGAGAGGGCCGAACACTGAAGCTTTCTTT. It yields the protein CASSVERGPNTEAFF.